The next 26 T cell receptor beta chains were all read from a single sample in a study of cytomegalovirus exposure and HLA in healthy donors. It was with 60 Vbeta and 13 Jbeta primers that the PCR ran. Data came from immunoSEQ multiplex PCR; TCRdb stores just in-frame clones and leaves some out. The sample lists tens of thousands of clones, roughly 67% occurring once. The sequenced sample was PBMCs. The source of these receptors is a man aged 50 to 59 in good health and CMV-seronegative.

The gene calls are TRBV2 and TRBJ2-1, with 10 bases matching TRBD1. Germline V gene lookup returns CDR1 SNHLY and CDR2 FYNNEI. The V segment lost 7 bases and the J segment 0 bases; nucleotides outside the gene matches: 6. This CDR3 has 16 amino acids. CDR3 region: CASTRTGGSSYNEQFF. The CDR3, as DNA: TGTGCCAGCACCAGGACAGGGGGAAGCTCCTACAATGAGCAGTTCTTC.

This chain links TRBV6-1 with TRBJ2-5, with D possibly being TRBD2 (6 bases). Trimming pared 3 bases from V and 2 bases from J, leaving 13 bases between. This CDR3 region has 15 residues. CDR1 MNHNS and CDR2 SASEGT come from the germline V gene. In nucleotides, the CDR3 is TGTGCCAGCAGTGAGTTGCGGGGAATACAAGAGACCCAGTACTTC. It codes for CASSELRGIQETQYF.

V gene TRBV7-2 combines with J gene TRBJ1-1, with TRBD1 as a possible D gene (5 bases). Germline V CDR1 and CDR2: SGHTA, FQGNSA. This CDR3 comprises 14 residues. The V gene lost 1 base and the J gene lost 4 bases, with 10 bases spanning the gap. As DNA, the CDR3 is TGTGCCAGCAGCTTAGGCAGGAGGGGCACTGAAGCTTTCTTT. This translates into CASSLGRRGTEAFF.

The chain carries TRBV10-3 and TRBJ1-2; D uncertain. The CDR3 spans 13 residues. Trimming shortened V by 4 bases and J by 2 bases, and 8 bases separated the two germline ends. From germline, CDR1 is ENHRY and CDR2 SYGVKD. The CDR3 region has the DNA TGTGCCATCAGTGGCCCACAAAACTATGGCTACACCTTC. Its translation: CAISGPQNYGYTF.

Details on this clone: An end of the junction differs from the germline gene, which may be a read error. The V and J genes are TRBV4-1 and TRBJ2-1; TRBD2 matches 8 bases. This CDR3 is 15 amino acids long. CDR1 is MGHRA and CDR2 is YSYEKL in the germline V gene. CDR3 nucleotides: TGCGCCAGCAGCCAAGAGGACGGGGGGGCGAATGAGCAGCTCTTC. This translates into CASSQEDGGANEQLF.

In nucleotides, the CDR3 is TGTGCCAGCAGCTCCTTCCCCGGGGAGCTGTTTTTT. This translates into CASSSFPGELFF. The V call is TRBV7-2, the J call TRBJ2-2, with D uncertain. Germline-derived CDR1 and CDR2 are SGHTA and FQGNSA. V shed 4 bases and J shed 6 bases, with 6 bases lying between them. The CDR3 length is 12 residues. Based on the CDR3 plus reference TRBV7-2 and TRBJ2-2, the full variable domain is GAGVSQSPSNKVTEKGKDVELRCDPISGHTALYWYRQSLGQGLEFLIYFQGNSAPDKSGLPSDRFSAERTGGSVSTLTIQRTQQEDSAVYLCASSSFPGELFFGEGSRLTVL.

This chain connects TRBV30 to TRBJ2-2, with D unresolved. V was pared by 0 bases and J by 3 bases, with 17 bases between. The CDR3 consists of 17 residues. CDR1 is GTSNPN, CDR2 SVGIG, per germline (reference sequence). CDR3 DNA: TGTGCCTGGAGTGTACCCCCGCGGCTCTCGTACACCGGGGAGCTGTTTTTT. Protein product: CAWSVPPRLSYTGELFF.

The chain combines TRBV11-2 with TRBJ1-6, with TRBD1 as a possible D gene (5 bases). V lost 0 bases, J lost 6 bases, and 18 bases lay in between. The CDR3 spans 18 residues. CDR1 is SGHAT and CDR2 is FQNNGV in the germline V gene. Here the CDR3 DNA reads TGTGCCAGCAGCTTAGAGTATGGGGCCGCCAGGGCTAATTCACCCCTCCACTTT. Translated, it gives CASSLEYGAARANSPLHF.

The V call is TRBV9, the J call TRBJ1-3, with 9 bases that match TRBD1. V shed 0 bases and J 2 bases; nucleotides not matched to a gene: 0. Germline lookup yields CDR1 SGDLS and CDR2 YYNGEE. CDR3 length equals 15 residues. CDR3 in DNA: TGTGCCAGCAGCGTAGGGACAGGGGCTGGAAACACCATATATTTT. Translated, it gives CASSVGTGAGNTIYF.

This clone was seen only once. The V call is TRBV27, the J call TRBJ1-1; TRBD1 matches 9 bases. Germline lookup yields CDR1 MNHEY and CDR2 SMNVEV (reference sequence). J was trimmed by 5 bases and V by 6 bases; bases with no gene match: 16. The CDR3 runs 17 residues. The CDR3 DNA follows: TGTGCCAGCAGGAGACAGGGGGGAGTTTTTAGTGGAACTGAAGCTTTCTTT. Its translation is CASRRQGGVFSGTEAFF.

CDR3 bases: TGTGCCAGCAGCTCCGTTAACACCGGGGAGCTGTTTTTT. Its translation: CASSSVNTGELFF. This chain joins TRBV4-2 and TRBJ2-2, with D uncertain. The germline CDR1 and CDR2 sequences are LGHNA and YNFKEQ. This CDR3 comprises 13 residues. Trimming stripped 5 bases from V and 2 bases from J, with 6 bases between.

Concerning this clone itself: The sample holds other DNA sequences that translate to the same CDR3. V and J are TRBV30 and TRBJ2-2; D call uncertain. The V end lost 2 bases, the J end lost 4 bases, and 8 bases lay between the germline ends. Looked up from germline, CDR1 is GTSNPN and CDR2 is SVGIG (reference sequence). CDR3 length: 13 amino acids. The CDR3 DNA reads TGTGCCTGGAGTAGACTGCCCACCGGGGAGCTGTTTTTT. It is translated as CAWSRLPTGELFF.

This chain links TRBV30 with TRBJ1-5; D is perhaps TRBD1 (5 bases). The germline V gene has CDR1 GTSNPN and CDR2 SVGIG (reference sequence). The CDR3 is 13 amino acids. Deletions cut 4 bases from V and 3 bases from J, with 10 bases between. CDR3 nucleotide sequence: TGTGCCTGGAAGGCAGGGATCAATCAGCCCCAGCATTTT. Its protein is CAWKAGINQPQHF.

The gene calls are TRBV2 and TRBJ1-1; maybe TRBD1 (5 bases). The CDR3 is 16 residues long. The germline V gene encodes CDR1 SNHLY and CDR2 FYNNEI. V lost 0 bases and J lost 1, with 12 bases in between. DNA for the CDR3: TGTGCCAGCAGTGAAGCGAGGTGGGGCCCGAACACTGAAGCTTTCTTT. Its protein product is CASSEARWGPNTEAFF.

This clone appeared a single time. The chain uses TRBV5-1 and TRBJ2-3; D possibly corresponds to TRBD2 (6 bases). This CDR3 is 15 amino acids long. Trimming shortened V by 2 bases and J by 2 bases, and 12 bases separated the two germline ends. Germline V gene lookup returns CDR1 SGHRS and CDR2 YFSETQ. As DNA, the CDR3 is TGCGCCAGCAGCTTTCAACTAGCTCCCACAGATACGCAGTATTTT. Translated: CASSFQLAPTDTQYF.

The V call is TRBV19, the J call TRBJ1-1; TRBD1 is a possible D gene (6 bases). Germline V gene lookup returns CDR1 LNHDA and CDR2 SQIVND (reference sequence). CDR3 length: 18 amino acids. V shed 5 bases and J shed 6 bases, with 28 bases lying between them. The DNA for the CDR3 is TGTGCCAGTAGTCTAGGGACTTACAGGGCATCTCGCCTCTCTGAAGCTTTCTTT. Translation: CASSLGTYRASRLSEAFF.

The chain has TRBV19 and TRBJ2-2; a possible D gene is TRBD1 (5 bases). The CDR3 covers 15 residues. The germline CDR1 and CDR2 sequences are LNHDA and SQIVND (reference sequence). V lost 4 bases and J lost 0, with 9 bases in between. CDR3 in DNA: TGTGCCAGTAGTACCAGACAGACGAACACCGGGGAGCTGTTTTTT. Its protein product is CASSTRQTNTGELFF.

This clone appeared once. The chain carries TRBV5-1 and TRBJ2-5; the match to TRBD2 covers 7 bases. V shed 5 bases, J shed 5 bases, and the junction held 6 bases outside the gene matches. CDR1 and CDR2 from the germline V gene are SGHRS and YFSETQ. This CDR3 contains 13 residues. This CDR3 reads CASRPGTTETQYF. CDR3 nucleotide sequence: TGCGCCAGCAGGCCCGGGACTACCGAGACCCAGTACTTC.

This clone appeared once. The chain recombines TRBV6-1 with TRBJ2-1; 8 bases fit TRBD1. Trimming took 5 bases from V and 7 from J; bases not matched to a gene: 10. The CDR3 has 15 amino acids. CDR1 is MNHNS and CDR2 is SASEGT in the germline V gene. This CDR3 is CASSPDRALVNEQFF. The CDR3 DNA is TGTGCCAGCAGTCCGGACAGGGCGCTAGTAAATGAGCAGTTCTTC.

The V and J genes are TRBV7-3 and TRBJ2-5; 7 bases agree with TRBD1. Germline V gene lookup returns CDR1 SGHTA and CDR2 FQGTGA. The trim removed 0 bases at V and 5 bases at J, leaving 9 bases unmatched. The CDR3 has 16 residues. This chain's CDR3 is CASSLTKDRVGETQYF. The CDR3 DNA sequence: TGTGCCAGCAGCTTAACGAAAGACAGGGTAGGGGAGACCCAGTACTTC.

V is TRBV7-8 and J is TRBJ2-3; 7 bases line up with TRBD2. V was pared by 3 bases and J by 2 bases, with 5 bases of the junction left unmatched. The CDR3 is made up of 15 amino acids. Germline V lookup: CDR1 SGHVS, CDR2 FQNEAQ. The CDR3 loop is CASSFASGNTDTQYF. Here the CDR3 DNA reads TGTGCCAGCAGCTTCGCTAGCGGAAACACAGATACGCAGTATTTT.

The rearrangement joins TRBV6-4 to TRBJ2-3, with TRBD2 matching over 11 bases. The CDR3 extends over 15 amino acids. Looked up from germline, CDR1 is MRHNA and CDR2 is SNTAGT. V lost 6 bases and J lost 3; bases outside the gene matches: 5. This CDR3 reads CASSLSGGATDTQYF. DNA for the CDR3: TGTGCCAGCAGCCTTAGCGGGGGGGCAACAGATACGCAGTATTTT.

The gene calls are TRBV30 and TRBJ2-5; 10 bases are a match to TRBD2. Trimming at V came to 5 bases and at J to 7 bases, leaving 13 bases not matched to a gene. The CDR3 is made up of 15 amino acids. Germline assignment: CDR1 GTSNPN and CDR2 SVGIG (reference sequence). CDR3 DNA: TGTGCCTGGGGGCGAAAGCGGGGGGGCCGAGGGACCCAGTACTTC. Residues: CAWGRKRGGRGTQYF.

This chain joins TRBV4-2 and TRBJ2-7, with TRBD2 matching over 11 bases. Germline-derived CDR1 and CDR2 are LGHNA and YNFKEQ. V dropped 0 bases and J dropped 5; count of bases not matched to a gene: 18. The CDR3 covers 20 residues. This CDR3 reads CASSQDSGASGGPRGHEQYF. As DNA, the CDR3 is TGTGCCAGCAGCCAAGATTCGGGGGCTAGCGGGGGGCCACGGGGCCACGAGCAGTACTTC.

The CDR3 loop reads CASSPKTGASNQPQHF. CDR3 DNA sequence: TGTGCCAGCAGCCCAAAGACAGGGGCCAGCAATCAGCCCCAGCATTTT. The chain carries TRBV7-8 and TRBJ1-5, with 8 bases aligning to TRBD1. The CDR3 runs to 16 residues. CDR1 and CDR2 (germline): SGHVS, FQNEAQ. The trim removed 5 bases at V and 1 base at J, leaving 7 bases unmatched.

The chain combines TRBV25-1 with TRBJ1-1; TRBD1 aligns across 8 bases. This CDR3 contains 15 residues. V gave up 3 bases and J gave up 4 bases; unmatched junction bases: 7. Germline CDR1 reads MGHDK; CDR2 reads SYGVNS. In nucleotides, the CDR3 is TGTGCCAGCAGTGAGCAGGGGGCGCGGGTCACTGAAGCTTTCTTT. As protein: CASSEQGARVTEAFF.